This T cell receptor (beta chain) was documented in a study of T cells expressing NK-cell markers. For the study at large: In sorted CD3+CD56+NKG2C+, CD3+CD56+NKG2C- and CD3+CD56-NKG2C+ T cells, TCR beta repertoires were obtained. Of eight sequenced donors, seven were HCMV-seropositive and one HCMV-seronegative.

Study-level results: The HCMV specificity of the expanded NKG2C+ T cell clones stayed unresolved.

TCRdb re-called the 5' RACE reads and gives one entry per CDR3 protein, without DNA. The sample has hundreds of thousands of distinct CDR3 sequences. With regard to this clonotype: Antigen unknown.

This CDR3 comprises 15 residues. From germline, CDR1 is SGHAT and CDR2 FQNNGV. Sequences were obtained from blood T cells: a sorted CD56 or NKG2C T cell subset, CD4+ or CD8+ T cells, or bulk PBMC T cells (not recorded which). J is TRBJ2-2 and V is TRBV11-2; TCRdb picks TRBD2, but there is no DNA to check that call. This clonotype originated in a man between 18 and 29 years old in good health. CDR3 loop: CASIPLARETGELFF.